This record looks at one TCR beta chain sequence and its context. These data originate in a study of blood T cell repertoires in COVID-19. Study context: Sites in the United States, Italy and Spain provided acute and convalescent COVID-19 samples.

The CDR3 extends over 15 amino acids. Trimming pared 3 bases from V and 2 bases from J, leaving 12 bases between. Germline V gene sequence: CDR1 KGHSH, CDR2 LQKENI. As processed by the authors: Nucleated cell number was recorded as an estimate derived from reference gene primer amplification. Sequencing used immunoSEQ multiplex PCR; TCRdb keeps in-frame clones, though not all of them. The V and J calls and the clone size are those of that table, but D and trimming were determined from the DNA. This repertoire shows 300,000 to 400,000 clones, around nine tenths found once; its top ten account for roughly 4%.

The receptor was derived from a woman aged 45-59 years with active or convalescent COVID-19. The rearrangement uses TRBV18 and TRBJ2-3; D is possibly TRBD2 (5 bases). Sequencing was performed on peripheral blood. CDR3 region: CASSPVEAPTDTQYF. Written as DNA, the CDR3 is TGTGCCAGCTCACCTGTGGAGGCTCCCACAGATACGCAGTATTTT.